This T cell receptor beta chain was sequenced in a study of human T cells and chemical hapten exposure. Background on the study: Affected patients, primarily female, had alopecia areata, totalis or universalis.

The germline CDR1 and CDR2 sequences are ENHRY and SYGVKD. This CDR3 comprises 12 residues. Trimming cost V 4 bases and J 12 bases, with 10 bases left between them. TCRdb passed the RACE reads through MiXCR, listing each CDR3 protein once. The sample lists some 49,000 distinct CDR3 sequences, approximately 9.1% occurring once. The time point here: patch test 1, 2 weeks after DPC sensitization. Treatment given: therapeutic diphenylcyclopropenone sensitization with weekly scalp DPC. The study extracted total RNA from unfractionated whole blood. The sample consisted of whole blood, taken in connection with sensitization to the hapten diphenylcyclopropenone (DPC). The clonotype originates from a woman aged 50 to 65 with alopecia areata. Some clones in this sample may be carry-over from other donors' samples. This chain connects TRBV10-3 to TRBJ1-6, with D maybe TRBD1 (6 bases). CDR3 in DNA: TGTGCCATCAGTGTAGAAGGGGGACCCCTCCACTTT. Protein product: CAISVEGGPLHF.